This T cell receptor beta chain comes out of a study of T cells in Graves' hyperthyroidism and ophthalmopathy. Amplified regions were TCR beta CDR3 sequences from RNA transcripts. TCR CDR3 regions were first amplified by RT-PCR with HTBI primers. MiXCR, run by TCRdb on the multiplex PCR reads, gives a single entry per CDR3 protein. The profile covers under 400,000 distinct CDR3 sequences, with around 14% appearing a single time and 25% to 30% taken by the ten largest. Germline loops: CDR1 MGHRA, CDR2 YSYEKL. The CDR3 runs to 17 residues. V shed 2 bases and J 7 bases; nucleotides not matched to a gene: 12. This clonotype has only a few counts. Antigen unknown. Points from the study as a whole: The majority of expanded thyroid clonotypes above 0.001 also appeared in blood. In simple terms, a model built on 13 V-J features told ophthalmopathy apart from stable hyperthyroidism.

This chain connects TRBV4-1 to TRBJ2-5, with TRBD2 matching over 11 bases. Sequencing was done on a sample of blood. The clonotype comes from a woman younger than 30 with Graves' hyperthyroidism that later progressed to Graves' ophthalmopathy. The CDR3 nucleotides read TGCGCCAGCAGCCAAACGGGACTAGCGGACTCAGGGGGGACCCAGTACTTC. This gives the protein CASSQTGLADSGGTQYF.